This TCR beta chain was obtained from a study of T cell changes during pregnancy in multiple sclerosis. Assay used: immunoSEQ multiplex PCR; TCRdb lists only in-frame clones, some missing. The sample carries 120,000 or so clones, 90% to 95% recorded once. The length of the CDR3 is 13 residues. Germline V lookup: CDR1 SGHTA, CDR2 FQGNSA. With 6 bases removed from V and 9 bases from J, the gap between germline ends came to 18 bases. The sample was peripheral blood, taken before pregnancy. The chain carries TRBV7-2 and TRBJ2-7; no definite D call. This receptor was identified in a female donor with multiple sclerosis, enrolled in a pregnancy study. The CDR3 DNA reads as TGTGCCAGCAGATCCCCCCCCCGCCTAGTGCAGTACTTC. This encodes CASRSPPRLVQYF.